These 3 T cell receptor beta chains were all obtained from the same sample, sequenced in a study of CD8+CD57+ T cells in acquired aplastic anemia (dated by TCRdb to 2016 to 2018). Data came from an Illumina HiSeq 2000. Genomic DNA served as template for TCR beta VDJ combination and CDR3 sequence profiling. TCRdb reprocessing: public reads trimmed at Q25 with fastp, clones called with MiXCR, in-frame beta chains kept. All rows with the same CDR3 protein become a single entry with the most common DNA and genes. The sample has over 200,000 distinct CDR3 sequences on record, over 55% of them singletons. The ten largest clones capture 29% of the sample. The sample taken for sequencing was sorted CD4+, CD8+, or CD8+CD57+ T cells (not recorded which) from PBMCs. Receptor source: a human donor in good health.

The chain links TRBV7-9 to TRBJ1-4; possible D gene TRBD1, 6 bases. This CDR3 region has 14 residues. V gave up 0 bases and J gave up 5 bases, with 7 bases separating them. Germline CDR1 SEHNR, CDR2 FQNEAQ (reference sequence). CDR3 amino acids: CASSLAGTNEKLFF. CDR3 bases: TGTGCCAGCAGCTTAGCCGGGACAAATGAAAAACTGTTTTTT. Full variable domain (outside the CDR3, taken from reference TRBV7-9 and TRBJ1-4): DTGVSQNPRHKITKRGQNVTFRCDPISEHNRLYWYRQTLGQGPEFLTYFQNEAQLEKSRLLSDRFSAERPKGSFSTLEIQRTEQGDSAMYLCASSLAGTNEKLFFGSGTQLSVL.

This chain links TRBV7-3 with TRBJ2-7; D might be TRBD1 (6 bases). Germline V lookup: CDR1 SGHTA, CDR2 FQGTGA. The CDR3 spans 12 residues. V was trimmed by 5 bases and J by 4 bases, leaving 9 bases between them. CDR3 sequence reads: CASSPGQYEQYF. The DNA of the CDR3 is TGTGCCAGCAGCCCCGGACAGTACGAGCAGTACTTC.

This clonotype was picked up many times. The chain uses TRBV19 and TRBJ2-1; 10 nucleotides match TRBD2. Trimming removed 6 bases from V and 11 bases from J; junction bases left unmatched: 10. The CDR3 loop spans 14 amino acids. Germline CDR1 is LNHDA and CDR2 is SQIVND (reference sequence). The CDR3 region is CASRPSGSSAQQFF. The DNA for the CDR3 is TGTGCCAGTAGGCCTAGCGGGAGTTCGGCCCAGCAGTTCTTC. Full variable domain (missing parts from reference TRBV19 and TRBJ2-1): DGGITQSPKYLFRKEGQNVTLSCEQNLNHDAMYWYRQDPGQGLRLIYYSQIVNDFQKGDIAEGYSVSREKKESFPLTVTSAQKNPTAFYLCASRPSGSSAQQFFGPGTRLTVL.